The table lists the clone carrying this T cell receptor (beta chain) with many counts. This specimen comes from a study of T-cell reconstitution after alpha-beta-depleted transplantation in children. For TCRbeta, the library was prepared with unique molecular identifiers. TCRdb processed the PCR reads anew with MiXCR; each CDR3 protein has one entry. The sample records about 260,000 distinct CDR3 sequences, 6.5% to 9% being singletons. Trimming pared 5 bases from V and 1 base from J, leaving 15 bases between. This CDR3 region has 15 residues. Germline lookup yields CDR1 DFQATT and CDR2 SNEGSKA (reference sequence).

The sample was PBMCs, mostly from graft donor cells, taken 180 days after TCRalphabeta/CD19-depleted stem cell transplant. The sequence came from a male patient aged 10 to 17 who had a stem cell transplant for acute lymphoblastic leukemia, so the T cells may come from the graft donor. This chain joins TRBV20-1 and TRBJ1-5, with D maybe TRBD1 (5 bases). Here the CDR3 reads CSARHGGVSNQPQHF. CDR3 nucleotides: TGCAGTGCTCGCCACGGGGGTGTGAGCAATCAGCCCCAGCATTTT.